This T cell receptor beta chain originates from a study of regulatory T cells in long-lasting Graves disease. According to the study, TCR beta libraries were built with iRepertoire HTBI primers and CDR3-region Arm-PCR. A single record per CDR3 protein comes from TCRdb applying MiXCR to the multiplex PCR reads. Here the sample spans 360,000 or so distinct CDR3 sequences, around 15% being singletons. The V end was cut by 5 bases, the J end by 1 base, with 13 bases between. The CDR3 runs to 15 residues. This clonotype was recorded many times. Its antigen remains unknown. Findings and limits, study-wide: What was studied was peripheral blood only, and not thyroid tissue.

Time point specified: newly diagnosed GD, antithyroid drugs for less than 3 months. The authors made the TCR library using RNA they extracted from PBMCs. These data were also filed under a second study, of T cells in Graves' hyperthyroidism and ophthalmopathy. From that study: HTBI primers were the set used in a first-round RT-PCR of the TCR CDR3.

This chain uses TRBV12-3 or TRBV12-4 with TRBJ2-3; no clear D. Sequenced material: peripheral blood mononuclear cells (PBMCs), taken at new diagnosis, from a patient treated with antithyroid drugs. The clonotype originates from a man in his forties with Graves disease. The chain's CDR3 is CASSGPLRGTDTQYF. The CDR3 nucleotides read TGTGCCAGCAGTGGTCCCCTCCGCGGCACAGATACGCAGTATTTT.